The clone carrying this T cell receptor (beta chain) was recorded a few times. Its antigen is undetermined. The CDR3 sequence is 13 residues long. The V end lost 6 bases, the J end lost 12 bases, and 21 bases lay between the germline ends. The germline V gene encodes CDR1 MDHEN and CDR2 SYDVKM. This record belongs to a study of T-cell memory formation after mild COVID-19. Study-level information: The study found TCR clusters largely donor specific.

Libraries for TCRalpha and TCRbeta carried sample barcodes and unique molecular identifiers via 5'RACE. TCRdb called the 5' RACE reads again in MiXCR, with one record for every CDR3 protein. The repertoire has roughly 250,000 distinct CDR3 sequences, about 17% of them found once; the top ten carry around 3.7%. Whole-study findings and limits: A subset of responding clones appeared in pre-infection memory, suggesting cross-reactive memory joined.

The receptor comes from a man between 18 and 29 years old who had mild COVID-19 (a few samples of this study predate the infection). Cell type and time point are not known. The chain uses TRBV28 and TRBJ2-7; tentatively, D is TRBD1 (6 bases). The sequenced material came from PBMCs or a T cell subset sorted from them (not recorded which). CDR3 DNA: TGTGCCAGCAGCCTGGACAGCTATTTTCCCCGGTACGTC. As protein: CASSLDSYFPRYV.